The entry that follows covers one TCR beta chain sequence. This sample is part of a study of blood T cell repertoires in COVID-19. The method was immunoSEQ multiplex PCR; TCRdb's version includes in-frame clones alone and lacks a portion of them. This table has over 200,000 clones, about 85% appearing once. The specimen was PBMCs or T cells enriched from blood (not recorded which). The sequence was obtained from a man younger than 40 who had recovered from COVID-19.

The CDR3 sequence is CASSLDRGGGYTF. The CDR3 coding sequence is TGTGCCAGCAGCTTGGATAGGGGGGGTGGCTACACCTTC. V gene TRBV5-5 combines with J gene TRBJ1-2; tentatively, D is TRBD1 (6 bases). Germline V gives CDR1 SGHKS, CDR2 YYEKEE (reference sequence). CDR3 size: 13 residues. V lost 0 bases and J lost 7, with 10 bases in between.